Below, 9 T cell receptor beta chains from the same sample are listed, as sequenced in a study of patients and donors after allogeneic stem cell transplantation. MiXCR, applied by TCRdb to the RT-PCR reads, yields one record per CDR3 protein. The table shows 400,000 to 500,000 distinct CDR3 sequences, with under 20% occurring only once. The specimen sequenced was blood, either unsorted or a sorted T cell fraction (not recorded which). The origin of the receptors is a human donor who was either an allogeneic HSCT recipient or a stem cell or donor lymphocyte infusion donor (not recorded which). It is not recorded whose cells these are; they may come from a transplant donor.

This sequence joins TRBV14 and TRBJ2-1, with D tentatively TRBD1 (6 bases). The germline V gene encodes CDR1 SGHDN and CDR2 FVKESK. Trimming pared 0 bases from V and 6 bases from J, leaving 21 bases between. The CDR3 is made up of 18 amino acids. DNA for the CDR3: TGTGCCAGCAGCCAAGATCGGCAGGGGCAGCACCAACCCAATGAGCAGTTCTTC. It yields the protein CASSQDRQGQHQPNEQFF.

This clonotype occurred a few times. The chain recombines TRBV6-5 with TRBJ1-2; D unclear. CDR3 size: 14 residues. Deletions cut 0 bases from V and 5 bases from J, with 10 bases between. Germline-derived CDR1 and CDR2 are MNHEY and SVGAGI. CDR3 residues: CASSYSSLPYGYTF. CDR3 sequence (DNA): TGTGCCAGCAGTTACTCCTCCCTACCGTATGGCTACACCTTC.

In this sample, this clonotype turned up a few times. The chain's CDR3 is CASSLVQSTDTQYF. CDR3 sequence (DNA): TGTGCCAGCAGCTTAGTGCAGAGCACAGATACGCAGTATTTT. The V call is TRBV7-9, the J call TRBJ2-3; D uncertain. There are 14 residues in the CDR3. Germline V gene data show CDR1 as SEHNR and CDR2 as FQNEAQ (reference sequence). Between the trimmed V and J ends, which lost 1 base and 0 bases, there was a span of 5 bases.

This clonotype was seen a handful of times. The chain uses TRBV20-1 and TRBJ2-7; 9 bases line up with TRBD1. The V gene's germline CDR1 is DFQATT and CDR2 SNEGSKA (reference sequence). The CDR3 is made up of 13 amino acids. Trimming removed 4 bases from V and 0 bases from J; junction bases left unmatched: 1. Here the CDR3 DNA reads TGCAGTGCTACGGGACAGGGCTCCTACGAGCAGTACTTC. This codes for CSATGQGSYEQYF.

The chain uses TRBV15 and TRBJ1-5, with 7 bases that match TRBD1. This CDR3 is built from 14 residues. J was trimmed by 3 bases and V by 3 bases; bases with no gene match: 2. Germline V gene lookup returns CDR1 LNHNV and CDR2 YYDKDF (reference sequence). The CDR3 DNA follows: TGTGCCACCAGCAGGGGACAGTTCAATCAGCCCCAGCATTTT. It specifies CATSRGQFNQPQHF. Supplemented by reference TRBV15 and TRBJ1-5, the full variable domain reads DAMVIQNPRYQVTQFGKPVTLSCSQTLNHNVMYWYQQKSSQAPKLLFHYYDKDFNNEADTPDNFQSRRPNTSFCFLDIRSPGLGDTAMYLCATSRGQFNQPQHFGDGTRLSIL.

This clonotype was recorded a few times. This chain connects TRBV20-1 to TRBJ1-5; D is unclear. CDR3 length equals 14 residues. CDR1 DFQATT and CDR2 SNEGSKA come from the germline V gene (reference sequence). V lost 6 bases and J lost 6, with 18 bases in between. CDR3 sequence (DNA): TGCAGTGCCGTCGCCCGGGAAGGTCTTCAGCCCCAGCATTTT. Protein sequence: CSAVAREGLQPQHF.

This clonotype was seen a handful of times. The gene calls are TRBV7-3 and TRBJ2-6; 11 positions match TRBD2. The germline gives CDR1 SGHTA, CDR2 FQGTGA. The CDR3 sequence is 19 residues long. V trimming: 5 bases; J trimming: 0 bases; junction bases outside the gene matches: 9. The CDR3, as DNA: TGTGCCAGCAGCAGGGTCGGACTAGCGGGCCCCTCTGGGGCCAACGTCCTGACTTTC. Protein sequence: CASSRVGLAGPSGANVLTF.

This clonotype was seen at least ten times. J is TRBJ2-5 and V is TRBV7-2; D is unclear. Trimming pared 5 bases from V and 1 base from J, leaving 5 bases between. Germline loops: CDR1 SGHTA, CDR2 FQGNSA. The CDR3 sequence is 12 residues long. The DNA for the CDR3 is TGTGCCAGCAGCCCCTTCCAAGAGACCCAGTACTTC. Translated: CASSPFQETQYF.

This clonotype was seen ten or more times. The J gene is TRBJ2-1, the V gene TRBV7-9; D not resolved. With 4 bases removed from V and 4 bases from J, the gap between germline ends came to 5 bases. The germline CDR1 and CDR2 sequences are SEHNR and FQNEAQ (reference sequence). This CDR3 spans 12 amino acids. The CDR3 bases are TGTGCCAGCAGCTATAATTACAATGAGCAGTTCTTC. Its protein product is CASSYNYNEQFF.